The 32 T cell receptor beta chains reported below all come from one sample, sequenced in a study of blood T cell repertoires in COVID-19. The data were produced by immunoSEQ multiplex PCR, yet TCRdb's version contains in-frame clones alone and is incomplete. The sample lists some 50,000 clones; 90% were seen once. Sample: peripheral blood. All receptors come from a man aged 40-50 years with acute or convalescent COVID-19.

V is TRBV7-9 and J is TRBJ1-4; the D is unclear. This CDR3 region has 13 residues. The germline V and J ends were trimmed by 3 bases and 7 bases, with 9 bases remaining between them. From germline, CDR1 is SEHNR and CDR2 FQNEAQ (reference sequence). Here the CDR3 reads CASSFRGFEKLFF. For the CDR3, the DNA is TGTGCCAGCAGCTTTAGAGGGTTTGAAAAACTGTTTTTT.

The rearrangement uses TRBV5-1 and TRBJ1-2; 10 bases are shared with TRBD1. The CDR3 consists of 15 residues. CDR1 is SGHRS and CDR2 is YFSETQ in the germline V gene. The V gene end was trimmed by 4 bases and the J gene end by 7 bases; junction bases not matched to a gene: 10. The CDR3 is CASSEPGQGIGGYTF. DNA for the CDR3: TGCGCCAGCAGCGAGCCGGGACAGGGGATCGGTGGCTACACCTTC.

The V call is TRBV5-6, the J call TRBJ2-7, with 8 bases identical to TRBD1. CDR3 length: 15 residues. Unmatched junction bases numbered 5, after V lost 3 bases and J lost 0 bases. CDR1 and CDR2 from the germline V gene are SGHDT and YYEEEE. CDR3 protein: CASSSWDRSSYEQYF. The CDR3 DNA sequence: TGTGCCAGCAGCTCTTGGGACAGGAGCTCCTACGAGCAGTACTTC.

This sequence joins TRBV5-1 and TRBJ2-1, with 7 bases identical to TRBD2. The CDR3 runs 13 residues. Germline V gene lookup returns CDR1 SGHRS and CDR2 YFSETQ. The ends lost 4 bases at V and 8 bases at J; junction bases unmatched: 6. The CDR3 DNA reads as TGCGCCAGCAGCGCGGGGACTACCGATGAGCAGTTCTTC. Translating it yields CASSAGTTDEQFF.

The rearrangement links TRBV5-4 to TRBJ1-3; D possibly corresponds to TRBD1 (6 bases). The CDR3 is made up of 14 amino acids. The V gene lost 4 bases and the J gene lost 1 base, with 9 bases spanning the gap. CDR1 SGHNT and CDR2 YYREEE come from the germline V gene (reference sequence). CDR3 in DNA: TGTGCCAGCAGCCCGGACAGATCTGGAAACACCATATATTTT. Translation gives CASSPDRSGNTIYF.

This chain links TRBV6-5 with TRBJ2-7; D might be TRBD2 (7 bases). CDR3 length: 14 amino acids. The germline V gene encodes CDR1 MNHEY and CDR2 SVGAGI. Trimming removed 6 bases at V and 2 bases at J, with 14 bases between. The CDR3 region is CASRGGQATYEQYF. For the CDR3, the DNA is TGTGCCAGCAGGGGGGGGCAGGCGACCTACGAGCAGTACTTC.

This chain uses TRBV2 with TRBJ1-5; the D gene is possibly TRBD1 (5 bases). Trimming took off 8 bases at V and 3 bases at J, with 14 bases between the two ends. This CDR3 is 14 amino acids long. Germline CDR1 is SNHLY and CDR2 is FYNNEI. Here the CDR3 DNA reads TGTGCCAGCGGGAGGGAGGACAACAATCAGCCCCAGCATTTT. It codes for CASGREDNNQPQHF.

V gene TRBV5-1 combines with J gene TRBJ2-2, with 11 bases lining up with TRBD2. V was pared by 4 bases and J by 4 bases, with 6 bases of the junction left unmatched. Looked up from germline, CDR1 is SGHRS and CDR2 is YFSETQ. CDR3 length equals 16 residues. Here the CDR3 DNA reads TGCGCCAGCAGCCCCACACTAGCGGGAGTCACCGGGGAGCTGTTTTTT. Protein product: CASSPTLAGVTGELFF.

This chain uses TRBV6-5 with TRBJ2-7; no clear D gene. Germline CDR1 reads MNHEY; CDR2 reads SVGAGI. Trimming removed 7 bases at V and 6 bases at J, with 10 bases between. The CDR3 runs to 11 residues. CDR3 region: CASTFSSEQYF. The CDR3 nucleotides read TGTGCCAGCACGTTTTCGAGCGAGCAGTACTTC.

This clone was seen a handful of times. The rearrangement uses TRBV6-5 and TRBJ1-2, with TRBD1 identical over 10 bases. V was pared by 6 bases and J by 8 bases, with 6 bases of the junction left unmatched. CDR1 is MNHEY, CDR2 SVGAGI, per germline. The CDR3 spans 13 residues. CDR3 DNA sequence: TGTGCCAGCAGAGATGACAGGGGGCAAGGCTACACCTTC. It translates to CASRDDRGQGYTF.

V usage is TRBV18 and J usage is TRBJ1-2; 10 nucleotides match TRBD1. V shed 7 bases and J 6 bases; nucleotides not matched to a gene: 8. The V gene's germline CDR1 is KGHSH and CDR2 LQKENI. The CDR3 runs to 14 residues. CDR3 in amino acids: CASFGTGESDGYTF. CDR3 sequence (DNA): TGTGCCAGCTTCGGGACAGGGGAGTCAGATGGCTACACCTTC.

The chain has TRBV5-1 and TRBJ1-4; D is ambiguous. Germline CDR1 is SGHRS and CDR2 is YFSETQ. V was clipped by 4 bases and J by 7 bases, with 20 bases between them. The CDR3 length is 16 residues. The CDR3 DNA reads as TGCGCCAGCAGCATCGGGCTCGGCGGTGGGAGTGAAAAACTGTTTTTT. Its translation is CASSIGLGGGSEKLFF.

The J gene is TRBJ2-7, the V gene TRBV5-4; D call uncertain. Germline V gives CDR1 SGHNT, CDR2 YYREEE (reference sequence). The CDR3 runs 13 residues. Trimming stripped 1 base from V and 4 bases from J, with 9 bases between. The CDR3 coding sequence is TGTGCCAGCAGCTTGACCGGAGTGTACGAGCAGTACTTC. This translates into CASSLTGVYEQYF. The entire variable domain, with the rest obtained from reference TRBV5-4 and TRBJ2-7, is as follows: ETGVTQSPTHLIKTRGQQVTLRCSSQSGHNTVSWYQQALGQGPQFIFQYYREEENGRGNFPPRFSGLQFPNYSSELNVNALELDDSALYLCASSLTGVYEQYFGPGTRLTVT.

This clone has just one count. The rearrangement joins TRBV5-4 to TRBJ1-1; D is undetermined. Between the trimmed V and J ends, which lost 1 base and 3 bases, there was a span of 10 bases. Germline loops: CDR1 SGHNT, CDR2 YYREEE (reference sequence). CDR3 size: 14 residues. The CDR3 bases are TGTGCCAGCAGCTTGAGGGCGCGGGACACTGAAGCTTTCTTT. Its translation is CASSLRARDTEAFF.

V and J are TRBV5-6 and TRBJ2-3; 9 positions match TRBD2. Germline trimming cut 0 bases from V and 5 bases from J; bases unmatched to any gene: 10. The germline CDR1 and CDR2 sequences are SGHDT and YYEEEE. The CDR3 has 17 residues. The DNA for the CDR3 is TGTGCCAGCAGCTTGGTCGGGGCGGGAGGGCCAATAGATACGCAGTATTTT. It codes for CASSLVGAGGPIDTQYF.

The V gene is TRBV6-2 or TRBV6-3, the J gene TRBJ2-7, with 8 bases identical to TRBD2. CDR1 and CDR2 (germline): MNHEY, SVGEGT. V gave up 5 bases and J gave up 0 bases; unmatched junction bases: 3. The CDR3 has 14 residues. The CDR3 DNA sequence: TGTGCCAGCAGTAACGGGACTAGCTCCTACGAGCAGTACTTC. This gives the protein CASSNGTSSYEQYF.

The V gene is TRBV6-6, the J gene TRBJ1-5; D ambiguous. The CDR3 is made up of 12 amino acids. Germline lookup yields CDR1 MNHNY and CDR2 SVGAGI (reference sequence). Trimming cost V 1 base and J 5 bases, with 3 bases left between them. The CDR3 spells CASSYLDQPQHF. The CDR3 DNA sequence: TGTGCCAGCAGTTACTTAGATCAGCCCCAGCATTTT.

V gene TRBV7-6 combines with J gene TRBJ1-6, with D possibly matching TRBD1 (6 bases). The CDR3 totals 13 residues. Trimming removed 5 bases at V and 9 bases at J, with 11 bases between. Germline CDR1 SGHVS, CDR2 FNYEAQ. CDR3: CASSPTGPSPLHF. The CDR3 DNA follows: TGTGCCAGCAGCCCTACAGGGCCTTCACCCCTCCACTTT.

V is TRBV7-8 and J is TRBJ1-2; 9 nucleotides align to TRBD1. CDR1 is SGHVS, CDR2 FQNEAQ, per germline. Trimming at V came to 1 base and at J to 7 bases, leaving 4 bases not matched to a gene. CDR3 length: 14 residues. The CDR3 bases are TGTGCCAGCAGCTTAGGGGACAGGGAAGGTGGCTACACCTTC. It encodes CASSLGDREGGYTF. Supplemented by reference TRBV7-8 and TRBJ1-2, the full variable domain reads GAGVSQSPRYKVAKRGQDVALRCDPISGHVSLFWYQQALGQGPEFLTYFQNEAQLDKSGLPSDRFFAERPEGSVSTLKIQRTQQEDSAVYLCASSLGDREGGYTFGSGTRLTVV.

This clone came up once. The rearrangement uses TRBV12-3 or TRBV12-4 and TRBJ2-5, with 7 nucleotides matching TRBD1. The CDR3 has 11 amino acids. The trim removed 6 bases at V and 8 bases at J, leaving 3 bases unmatched. CDR3 sequence reads: CASSRQGTQYF. The CDR3 coding sequence is TGTGCCAGCAGCCGACAGGGAACCCAGTACTTC.

CDR3: CASGPFTGQGTGELFF. The CDR3 DNA sequence: TGTGCCAGCGGCCCTTTTACGGGACAGGGGACCGGGGAGCTGTTTTTT. The chain employs TRBV5-6 and TRBJ2-2; 10 bases line up with TRBD1. The CDR3 is 16 residues long. Germline loops: CDR1 SGHDT, CDR2 YYEEEE. Losses at the gene ends were 7 bases for V and 5 bases for J; bases not matched to a gene: 11.

The CDR3 DNA is TGTGCCACCAGCAGAGAACGGGGAGGTAATGAAAAACTGTTTTTT. Protein sequence: CATSRERGGNEKLFF. The gene calls are TRBV15 and TRBJ1-4; no reliable D call. The CDR3 covers 15 residues. The V gene's germline CDR1 is LNHNV and CDR2 YYDKDF (reference sequence). The V and J ends lost 0 bases and 4 bases respectively, with 9 bases between them.

The V gene is TRBV2, the J gene TRBJ1-1; D is uncertain. V lost 3 bases, J lost 1 base, and 12 bases lay in between. The V gene's germline CDR1 is SNHLY and CDR2 FYNNEI. CDR3 size: 15 residues. The CDR3 sequence is CASSDESRRNTEAFF. CDR3 bases: TGTGCCAGCAGTGACGAAAGTCGTAGGAACACTGAAGCTTTCTTT.

This chain connects TRBV7-2 to TRBJ1-1; D is unclear. CDR1 SGHTA and CDR2 FQGNSA come from the germline V gene. The CDR3 extends over 15 amino acids. V was trimmed by 5 bases and J by 1 base, leaving 14 bases between them. CDR3 nucleotide sequence: TGTGCCAGCAGCGCGGGCTCTGGCAGGAACACTGAAGCTTTCTTT. It encodes CASSAGSGRNTEAFF.

This sequence joins TRBV10-3 and TRBJ2-7; 8 bases match TRBD2. The CDR3 has 15 residues. Trimming took 2 bases from V and 1 from J; bases not matched to a gene: 4. The germline gives CDR1 ENHRY, CDR2 SYGVKD. CDR3 DNA: TGTGCCATCAGTGAGAGGGCTAGCGGGTCCTACGAGCAGTACTTC. Translating gives CAISERASGSYEQYF.

The chain links TRBV2 to TRBJ1-2, with D tentatively TRBD1 (6 bases). The CDR3 spans 13 residues. The V end lost 8 bases, the J end lost 9 bases, and 19 bases lay between the germline ends. The germline V gene has CDR1 SNHLY and CDR2 FYNNEI. The CDR3: CASLVRGGTRYTF. The CDR3 nucleotides are TGTGCCAGCCTAGTCAGGGGCGGTACTCGCTACACCTTC.

This clone was recorded only once. The chain uses TRBV19 and TRBJ2-1, with 12 bases identical to TRBD2. V trimming: 5 bases; J trimming: 11 bases; junction bases outside the gene matches: 22. Germline V lookup: CDR1 LNHDA, CDR2 SQIVND (reference sequence). This CDR3 region has 19 residues. The CDR3 is CASSGRDSASGRASRKQFF. In nucleotides, the CDR3 is TGTGCCAGTAGTGGCCGGGACTCGGCTAGCGGGAGGGCCTCCCGGAAGCAGTTCTTC.

The J gene is TRBJ2-1, the V gene TRBV18, with D tentatively TRBD2 (5 bases). Germline CDR1 reads KGHSH; CDR2 reads LQKENI. The V end was cut by 3 bases, the J end by 7 bases, with 19 bases between. This CDR3 has 16 residues. The CDR3 DNA is TGTGCCAGCTCACCTCTGCCGGGAATACTGGCTAATGAGCAGTTCTTC. Protein sequence: CASSPLPGILANEQFF. Supplemented by reference TRBV18 and TRBJ2-1, the full variable domain reads NAGVMQNPRHLVRRRGQEARLRCSPMKGHSHVYWYRQLPEEGLKFMVYLQKENIIDESGMPKERFSAEFPKEGPSILRIQQVVRGDSAAYFCASSPLPGILANEQFFGPGTRLTVL.

This clone was counted only a few times. The chain uses TRBV15 and TRBJ1-5; D perhaps matches TRBD1 (5 bases). The V gene's germline CDR1 is LNHNV and CDR2 YYDKDF (reference sequence). The V end lost 8 bases, the J end lost 5 bases, and 13 bases lay between the germline ends. The CDR3 runs to 13 residues. The CDR3, as DNA: TGTGCCACCTCCCTGGGGGGTGATCAGCCCCAGCATTTT. The encoded protein is CATSLGGDQPQHF. Together with reference TRBV15 and TRBJ1-5, the CDR3 gives the full variable domain: DAMVIQNPRYQVTQFGKPVTLSCSQTLNHNVMYWYQQKSSQAPKLLFHYYDKDFNNEADTPDNFQSRRPNTSFCFLDIRSPGLGDTAMYLCATSLGGDQPQHFGDGTRLSIL.

This clone was recorded only once. The chain uses TRBV5-1 and TRBJ2-1; TRBD1 is a possible D gene (6 bases). Trimming left V 3 bases short and J 6 bases short, with 16 bases between. The germline V gene has CDR1 SGHRS and CDR2 YFSETQ. This CDR3 region has 15 residues. Written as DNA, the CDR3 is TGCGCCAGCAGCTCGATAGAACAGGGAAGCAATGAGCAGTTCTTC. Encoded protein: CASSSIEQGSNEQFF. Based on the CDR3 plus reference TRBV5-1 and TRBJ2-1, the full variable domain is KAGVTQTPRYLIKTRGQQVTLSCSPISGHRSVSWYQQTPGQGLQFLFEYFSETQRNKGNFPGRFSGRQFSNSRSEMNVSTLELGDSALYLCASSSIEQGSNEQFFGPGTRLTVL.

The gene calls are TRBV2 and TRBJ2-3; 11 nucleotides agree with TRBD2. CDR1 is SNHLY and CDR2 is FYNNEI in the germline V gene. The CDR3 spans 14 residues. V shed 11 bases and J 0 bases; nucleotides not matched to a gene: 4. CDR3: CAGRLAGSTDTQYF. For the CDR3, the DNA is TGTGCCGGCCGACTAGCGGGGAGCACAGATACGCAGTATTTT.

V is TRBV19 and J is TRBJ2-7; 15 nucleotides align to TRBD2. V gave up 5 bases and J gave up 0 bases; unmatched junction bases: 8. The length of the CDR3 is 18 residues. Germline V gene lookup returns CDR1 LNHDA and CDR2 SQIVND (reference sequence). The CDR3 loop reads CASSFGLAGGPLSYEQYF. CDR3 in DNA: TGTGCCAGTAGTTTCGGACTAGCGGGAGGGCCCCTCTCCTACGAGCAGTACTTC.